This TCR beta chain was recovered during a study of blood T cell repertoires in COVID-19. Per the original data handling: Cell counts per sample came from amplifying reference gene primers. Assay: immunoSEQ multiplex PCR; the TCRdb copy retains only in-frame clones and omits some. V, J and clone size are taken as reported in that table, and D and trimming were inferred from the DNA itself. The sample comprises approximately 250,000 clones, almost 85% of which are singletons, and over 14% rests with the top ten. The study drew participants aged 18 to 89 years from some 24 US areas. Participants reported their clinical history, and cohort assignment relied on those reports. In Cohort 3, a recovered donor had either two negative PCRs, clearance, or symptom resolution. The V and J ends lost 1 base and 4 bases respectively, with 13 bases between them. The CDR3 loop spans 16 amino acids. Germline CDR1 LGHDT, CDR2 YNNKEL (reference sequence).

The specimen was PBMCs or T cells enriched from blood (not recorded which). This TCR was sampled from a man aged 35 to 55 who had recovered from COVID-19. The chain joins TRBV3-1 (or the pseudogene TRBV3-2) to TRBJ1-4; D not certain. CDR3 bases: TGTGCCAGCAGCCAAGCGCTCGGGAGCTTTAATGAAAAACTGTTTTTT. Translated, it gives CASSQALGSFNEKLFF.